This T cell receptor (beta chain) was recorded in a study of tumor-infiltrating lymphocytes in oesophageal squamous cell carcinoma. TCRdb reanalysed the PCR reads using MiXCR and keeps one entry per CDR3 protein. Here the sample spans roughly 16,000 distinct CDR3 sequences, around 40% being singletons. V lost 4 bases to trimming and J lost 7 bases; unmatched junction nucleotides: 10. CDR3 length: 15 amino acids. Judged by abundance, this clonotype is medium-sized. This TCR came from a female donor with esophageal squamous cell carcinoma. The V call is TRBV12-3 or TRBV12-4, the J call TRBJ1-2, with 9 bases lining up with TRBD1. The sample consisted of blood. CDR3 coding DNA: TGTGCCAGCAGTTCAAGGACAGGGGTCTCACCTGGCTACACCTTC. Its protein is CASSSRTGVSPGYTF.